The 5 T cell receptor beta chains below all came from one sample that was sequenced in a study of CXCR3-negative and CXCR3-positive naive CD8 T cells (dated by TCRdb to about 2019). Sequencing took place on a NextSeq 550. The Human TCR Profiling Kit (MiLaboratory) was used to make UMI-labeled 5' RACE TRB cDNA libraries. After reprocessing by TCRdb, each CDR3 protein sequence is one entry, and no DNA is given. The table kept for this sample lists about 92,000 distinct CDR3 sequences. Roughly 1.8% of the sample goes to the ten largest clones. Sample: naive CXCR3- CD8+ T cells from blood. In the paper's terms, the cell subset or site label means: CD45RO-CCR7+CD27+CD95- naive CD8+ T cells lacking CXCR3 (TNR3-). The source of these receptors is a human donor in good health. Some clones in this sample may be carry-over from other donors' samples.

The chain carries TRBV7-9 and TRBJ2-3; TCRdb selects TRBD1, and the lack of DNA leaves this call unchecked. This CDR3 has 16 residues. CDR1 and CDR2 from the germline V gene are SEHNR and FQNEAQ (reference sequence). CDR3 amino acids: CASRLAATGLTDTQYF.

The chain joins TRBV11-1 to TRBJ2-1. The CDR3 is 14 residues long. The germline V gene encodes CDR1 SGHAT and CDR2 FQDESV (reference sequence). The CDR3 sequence is CASSLAGNNNEQFF.

The chain carries TRBV12-3 or TRBV12-4 and TRBJ2-5. The CDR3 contains 12 residues. This chain's CDR3 is CSTGVGRETQYF.

This chain connects TRBV21-1 to TRBJ2-7; TCRdb calls TRBD2, which cannot be checked without DNA. TRBV21-1 is designated a pseudogene. The CDR3 is 16 residues long. The CDR3 sequence: CASSKDGPPGGHEQYF.

The chain joins TRBV29-1 to TRBJ1-2; the TCRdb call, TRBD1, lacks DNA for checking. Germline V lookup: CDR1 SQVTM, CDR2 ANQGSEA. The CDR3 has 14 residues. CDR3 protein: CSAVAGTGRSGYTF.